What follows are 3 T cell receptor beta chains derived from one specimen sequenced in a study of blood T cell repertoires in COVID-19. Repertoires were generated with immunoSEQ multiplex PCR, while TCRdb's copy carries only in-frame clones and drops some. The sample has about 190,000 clones, 90% seen once. Sequencing was performed on peripheral blood. These receptors all stem from a man in his fifties or sixties with acute or convalescent COVID-19.

The chain employs TRBV4-1 and TRBJ1-5, with no clear D. The CDR3 is 15 amino acids. Trimming left V 3 bases short and J 0 bases short, with 9 bases between. Germline V CDR1 and CDR2: MGHRA, YSYEKL. CDR3 nucleotide sequence: TGCGCCAGCAGCCAGGTAGCTAATAGCAATCAGCCCCAGCATTTT. It is translated as CASSQVANSNQPQHF.

This sequence joins TRBV6-2 or TRBV6-3 and TRBJ1-1, with D perhaps matching TRBD1 (5 bases). The CDR3 contains 15 residues. From germline, CDR1 is MNHEY and CDR2 SVGEGT. Deletions cut 6 bases from V and 4 bases from J, with 18 bases between. The CDR3 nucleotides are TGTGCCAGCAGCAAAGTTGGGGCTGGGTCCACTGAAGCTTTCTTT. It encodes CASSKVGAGSTEAFF.

The chain combines TRBV28 with TRBJ2-1; D ambiguous. Trimming took off 0 bases at V and 0 bases at J, with 9 bases between the two ends. Germline assignment: CDR1 MDHEN and CDR2 SYDVKM. This CDR3 has 16 amino acids. CDR3 in amino acids: CASSLWAGSSYNEQFF. For the CDR3, the DNA is TGTGCCAGCAGTTTATGGGCAGGCAGCTCCTACAATGAGCAGTTCTTC.